This TCR beta chain was sequenced for a study of T cells in Graves' hyperthyroidism and ophthalmopathy. TCR beta CDR3 region amplification was performed from RNA transcripts. TCR CDR3 regions were first amplified by RT-PCR with HTBI primers. TCRdb itself ran the multiplex PCR reads through MiXCR, one entry per CDR3 protein. The sample yields approximately 100,000 distinct CDR3 sequences, 40% seen once. This clonotype was observed many times. Its antigen is not identified. The study, taken as a whole, reports: Ophthalmopathy onset followed model prediction by a median around 6.6 months.

What was sequenced was peripheral blood or thyroid tissue (not recorded which). The sequence was collected from a woman between 25 and 40 years old with Graves' hyperthyroidism.

CDR3 coding DNA: TGTGCCAGCTCACCACCTAGCGGGAGGTCTTGGCCCCAGTACTTC. This sequence encodes CASSPPSGRSWPQYF. The chain combines TRBV18 with TRBJ2-5, with 10 bases fitting TRBD2. V gave up 0 bases and J gave up 9 bases; unmatched junction bases: 7. Germline values: CDR1 KGHSH, CDR2 LQKENI. The CDR3 consists of 15 residues.